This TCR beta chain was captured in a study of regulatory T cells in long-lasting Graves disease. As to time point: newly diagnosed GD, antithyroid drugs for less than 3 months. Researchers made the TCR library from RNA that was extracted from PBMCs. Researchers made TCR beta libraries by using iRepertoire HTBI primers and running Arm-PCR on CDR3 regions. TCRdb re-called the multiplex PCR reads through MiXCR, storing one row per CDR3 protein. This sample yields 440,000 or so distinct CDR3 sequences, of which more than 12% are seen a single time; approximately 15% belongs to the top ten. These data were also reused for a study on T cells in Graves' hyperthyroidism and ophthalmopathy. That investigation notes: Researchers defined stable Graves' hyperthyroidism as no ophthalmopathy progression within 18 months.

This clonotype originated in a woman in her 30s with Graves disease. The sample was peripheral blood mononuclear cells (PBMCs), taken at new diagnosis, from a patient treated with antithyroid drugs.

The CDR3 is CASRPLGQGNGTETDTQYF. The DNA for the CDR3 is TGCGCCAGCAGACCCCTGGGACAGGGGAACGGCACGGAGACAGATACGCAGTATTTT. The chain couples TRBV10-1 to TRBJ2-3, with TRBD1 matching 10 bases. CDR1 is WNHNN, CDR2 SYGVQD, per germline (reference sequence). V shed 6 bases, J shed 3 bases, and the junction held 18 bases outside the gene matches. The CDR3 consists of 19 residues.